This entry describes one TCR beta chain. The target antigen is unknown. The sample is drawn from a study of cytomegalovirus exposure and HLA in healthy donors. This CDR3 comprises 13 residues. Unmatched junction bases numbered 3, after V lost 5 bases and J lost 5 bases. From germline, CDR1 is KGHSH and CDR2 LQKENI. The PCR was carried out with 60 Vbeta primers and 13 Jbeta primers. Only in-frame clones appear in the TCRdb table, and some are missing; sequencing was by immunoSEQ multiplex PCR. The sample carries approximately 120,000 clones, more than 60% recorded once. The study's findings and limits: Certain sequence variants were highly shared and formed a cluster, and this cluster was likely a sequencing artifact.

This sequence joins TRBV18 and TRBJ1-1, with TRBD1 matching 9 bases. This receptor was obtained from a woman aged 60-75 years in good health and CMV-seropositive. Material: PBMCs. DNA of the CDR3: TGTGCCAGCTCAACAGGGGGCAAAACTGAAGCTTTCTTT. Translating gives CASSTGGKTEAFF.